This paragraph covers one TCR beta chain sequence. Deletions cut 0 bases from V and 3 bases from J, with 9 bases between. The CDR3 is made up of 14 amino acids. In germline, CDR1 is SGHRS, CDR2 YFSETQ. This entry comes from a study of blood T cell repertoires in COVID-19. Per the original data handling: Amplification of reference gene primers was used by the study to estimate nucleated cell counts. Only in-frame clones appear in the TCRdb table, and some are missing; sequencing was by immunoSEQ multiplex PCR. V and J calls plus clone size are reproduced from that table; the DNA served to infer D and trimming. The sample consists of fewer than 65,000 clones, around 90% of them appearing once.

The receptor comes from a human donor with acute or convalescent COVID-19. The donor label of this sample is uncertain. The V and J genes are TRBV5-1 and TRBJ1-2, with D unclear. The material sequenced was peripheral blood. The chain's CDR3 is CASSLDRGDYGYTF. The DNA for the CDR3 is TGCGCCAGCAGCTTGGATCGGGGTGACTATGGCTACACCTTC.